This TCR beta chain was captured by sequencing in a study of CD8 T cells in ankylosing spondylitis. Findings and caveats of the study: Significant enrichment of disease-linked clones was reportedly seen in matched ankylosing spondylitis synovial fluid. Some of these motif variants have turned up before, in reports on reactive arthritis synovial fluid and blood. The study identified a TCR beta motif of roughly eight highly homologous variants that appeared characteristic of ankylosing spondylitis blood.

This CDR3 spans 15 amino acids. CDR1 and CDR2 (germline): LNHDA, SQIVND (reference sequence). V shed 6 bases and J shed 5 bases, with 17 bases lying between them. Preparation of TCR beta libraries was done by quantitative 5'-RACE with molecular barcodes. TCRdb passed the 5' RACE reads through MiXCR, listing each CDR3 protein once. The sample lists about 240,000 distinct CDR3 sequences; roughly 10% were seen once. This clonotype has more than one count but fewer than ten. Its cognate antigen is unknown. The chain carries TRBV19 and TRBJ1-5; TRBD1 might be the D (5 bases). This sequence was found in a male donor with ankylosing spondylitis or in good health (not recorded which). The material sequenced was blood, either unsorted or a sorted T cell fraction (not recorded which). The CDR3 DNA reads TGTGCCAGTAGCGGTCAGGCAGGGAGCTATCAGCCCCAGCATTTT. Translated: CASSGQAGSYQPQHF.